The subject of this entry is one T cell receptor beta chain. The source of the sample is a study of low-dose radiotherapy and immunotherapy resistance in tumors. Looking at the study overall: Intravenous ipilimumab 1 mg/kg every six weeks was given with nivolumab 240 mg every two weeks. The drug cyclophosphamide was given into a vein at 200 mg/m2 every two weeks, one day before radiation and immunotherapy.

The time point here: before trial treatment. Gene-specific TRAV and TRBV primers were used for first-strand cDNA, covering alpha and beta chains. TCR amplification used around 20 PCR cycles, a constant-region primer and a V-primer adapter. One entry per CDR3 protein, called by TCRdb with MiXCR from the reads. The sample records tens of thousands of distinct CDR3 sequences, 15% to 20% being singletons. The origin of this receptor is a male donor with prostate cancer. Here the sequenced sample was PBMCs, taken before treatment.

The CDR3 DNA reads as TGCGCCAGCAGCCCGGTAGCGGGAGAGGTCGGGGAGCAGTTCTTC. Its protein is CASSPVAGEVGEQFF. This chain links TRBV5-1 with TRBJ2-1, with 9 bases fitting TRBD2. J lost 10 bases, V lost 4 bases, and 12 bases had no gene match. Germline loops: CDR1 SGHRS, CDR2 YFSETQ. The CDR3 is made up of 15 amino acids.